This T cell receptor beta chain originates from a study of blood T cells in healthy people across ages. For this clonotype: Its antigen is currently unknown.

Broader study findings: TCR beta diversity per million T cells fell roughly linearly with age. Expanded clonotype changes were possibly confounded by unknown donor CMV status. The long-lived group displayed more naive CD4+ cells, plus higher diversity, than the aged donors did.

Germline loops: CDR1 SQVTM, CDR2 ANQGSEA. V lost 7 bases and J 5 bases, leaving 18 bases between the germline ends. The CDR3 is 13 amino acids. A second PCR of roughly 7 to 11 cycles used a sample-barcoded 5' primer and a J-beta primer mix. The template-switch adaptor, which had 12 random nucleotides, put a tag on each cDNA molecule. Each CDR3 protein is one row after TCRdb ran MiXCR on the 5' RACE reads. The repertoire holds over 600,000 distinct CDR3 sequences, with more than 35% as singletons. This receptor was obtained from a man older than 75 in good health. This rearrangement joins TRBV29-1 to TRBJ2-7; D might be TRBD1 (5 bases). The source material was blood. The CDR3 DNA follows: TGCAGCGCAACCGAGACAGCAGGGCACGAGCAGTACTTC. Protein sequence: CSATETAGHEQYF.